The rows below give T cell receptor beta chains drawn from one sample of a study of T cells in Graves' hyperthyroidism and ophthalmopathy. TCRdb ran MiXCR on the multiplex PCR reads and lists one entry per CDR3 protein. In the table there are a few hundred thousand distinct CDR3 sequences, approximately 15% of which are singletons. The sequenced sample consisted of blood. The source of these receptors is a woman between 25 and 40 years old with Graves' hyperthyroidism. CDR3s include the opening cysteine and the closing phenylalanine or tryptophan.

j_gene: TRBJ2-2
v_gene: TRBV3-1
CDR3aa: CASSQKARAGGELFF

j_gene: TRBJ2-5
v_gene: TRBV7-9
CDR3aa: CASSILTSGRSETQYF

j_gene: TRBJ2-1
v_gene: TRBV3-1
CDR3aa: CASSHVRTGGHNEQFF

j_gene: TRBJ2-7
v_gene: TRBV3-1
CDR3aa: CASRGGGDSYEQYF

j_gene: TRBJ2-3
v_gene: TRBV7-6
CDR3aa: CASSSRLAGRDTDTQYF

j_gene: TRBJ2-5
v_gene: TRBV28
CDR3aa: CASRKMTGGRETQYF

j_gene: TRBJ2-5
v_gene: TRBV12-3/TRBV12-4
CDR3aa: CASSLAGGYETQYF

j_gene: TRBJ2-2
v_gene: TRBV15
CDR3aa: CATSRDLGAELFF

j_gene: TRBJ1-6
v_gene: TRBV7-9
CDR3aa: CASSSGTGNNSPLHF

j_gene: TRBJ2-3
v_gene: TRBV20-1
CDR3aa: CSARPRTRPDTQYF

j_gene: TRBJ1-4
v_gene: TRBV20-1
CDR3aa: CSARGLDTGAPDEKLFF

j_gene: TRBJ2-1
v_gene: TRBV7-9
CDR3aa: CASSSGDSYNEQFF

j_gene: TRBJ1-2
v_gene: TRBV20-1
CDR3aa: CSAKPFTNYGYTF

j_gene: TRBJ1-5
v_gene: TRBV27
CDR3aa: CASSFGRVNQPQHF

j_gene: TRBJ2-1
v_gene: TRBV27
CDR3aa: CASSAYNGSYNEQFF

j_gene: TRBJ2-7
v_gene: TRBV12-3/TRBV12-4
CDR3aa: CASSWMGQPEQYF

j_gene: TRBJ2-2
v_gene: TRBV4-1
CDR3aa: CASSRSGRADTGELFF

j_gene: TRBJ2-2
v_gene: TRBV24-1
CDR3aa: CATSAGQLNTGELFF

j_gene: TRBJ2-3
v_gene: TRBV7-2
CDR3aa: CASSPWTGTDTQYF

j_gene: TRBJ2-5
v_gene: TRBV11-1
CDR3aa: CASVAQPGETQYF

j_gene: TRBJ2-6
v_gene: TRBV11-2
CDR3aa: CASSLELPGANVLTF

j_gene: TRBJ2-7
v_gene: TRBV29-1
CDR3aa: CSVEISGYEQYF

j_gene: TRBJ2-7
v_gene: TRBV19
CDR3aa: CASNIEERERYEQYF

j_gene: TRBJ2-3
v_gene: TRBV27
CDR3aa: CASSSDRHTDTQYF